This T cell receptor beta chain came from a study of cytotoxic CD8 clonotypes in ibrutinib-treated CLL. Across the whole study: Among the patients, some eleven presented as relapsed/refractory and about 14 as treatment-naive; 17 to 18 showed unmutated IGHV.

Study-wide points: Baseline clonality, higher than in age-matched healthy donors, tracked circulating CD8+ T-cell counts. Public clonotypes were uncommon and contracted or stayed stable on treatment.

Germline CDR1 and CDR2: SGHVS and FQNEAQ. CDR3 length: 14 residues. V shed 5 bases and J 6 bases; nucleotides not matched to a gene: 6. A 1 in 200,000 to 1 in 1 million T cell depth was the sequencing target. Repertoires were generated with immunoSEQ multiplex PCR, while TCRdb's copy carries only in-frame clones and drops some. The sample lists fewer than 400,000 clones, roughly 71% occurring once. This clone was observed a single time. The antigen is undetermined. The origin of this receptor is a human donor with chronic lymphocytic leukemia. Sample: PBMCs, taken after 36 months of ibrutinib treatment. This chain joins TRBV7-8 and TRBJ2-5, with 10 bases fitting TRBD1. The CDR3 region is CASSRDRGGQTQYF. CDR3 bases: TGTGCCAGCAGCCGGGACAGGGGAGGACAGACCCAGTACTTC. Full variable domain (remainder filled in from reference TRBV7-8 and TRBJ2-5): GAGVSQSPRYKVAKRGQDVALRCDPISGHVSLFWYQQALGQGPEFLTYFQNEAQLDKSGLPSDRFFAERPEGSVSTLKIQRTQQEDSAVYLCASSRDRGGQTQYFGPGTRLLVL.